The source of this T cell receptor beta chain is a study of glioma-infiltrating T cells. The iRepertoire nested amplicon-rescue multiplex PCR amplified TCR alpha and beta CDR3s from RNA. Input was about 85-450 ng of tissue mRNA or PBMC total RNA. TCRdb processed the multiplex PCR reads anew with MiXCR; each CDR3 protein has one entry. The sample lists approximately 190,000 distinct CDR3 sequences; 32% were seen once. This clonotype has a count of ten or more. The CDR3 is 14 residues long. Germline CDR1 MNHEY, CDR2 SMNVEV (reference sequence). Trimming stripped 5 bases from V and 6 bases from J, with 16 bases between.

Specimen: glioma tissue, nonneoplastic brain tissue, or PBMCs (not recorded which). This chain uses TRBV27 with TRBJ1-2; D is undetermined. The clonotype originates from a human donor with low-grade glioma or glioblastoma, undergoing nonglioma brain surgery, or in good health (not recorded which). CDR3 in amino acids: CASSPSYGHNGYTF. In DNA form, the CDR3 reads TGTGCCAGCAGTCCATCCTACGGGCATAATGGCTACACCTTC.